Presented here are 11 T cell receptor beta chains from one specimen sequenced in a study of T cell responses to AZD1222 COVID-19 vaccine. Here immunoSEQ multiplex PCR was the method, and the copy in TCRdb shows in-frame clones only, minus some. Among roughly 97,000 clones listed, roughly 86% were seen once. The sample here was peripheral blood, taken 28 days after the second dose of the MenACWY control vaccine. These receptors came from an adult who received the MenACWY meningococcal vaccine as a control.

The V gene is TRBV29-1, the J gene TRBJ2-6; 8 bases are a match to TRBD1. Germline V gene lookup returns CDR1 SQVTM and CDR2 ANQGSEA. The CDR3 has 17 residues. V shed 4 bases and J 4 bases; nucleotides not matched to a gene: 12. CDR3 DNA: TGCAGCGTTGGACGAGGAGGCAGGGGGCAAGGGGCCAACGTCCTGACTTTC. Amino acids: CSVGRGGRGQGANVLTF.

This chain links TRBV7-2 with TRBJ1-4; 7 bases map to TRBD1. Looked up from germline, CDR1 is SGHTA and CDR2 is FQGNSA. J gave up 3 bases and V 8 bases, and 9 bases lay outside the gene matches. The CDR3 is 15 amino acids. This CDR3 is CASARLGTANEKLFF. The CDR3, as DNA: TGTGCCAGCGCCCGGCTGGGGACAGCTAATGAAAAACTGTTTTTT.

This clone is a singleton in its sample. The J gene is TRBJ2-7, the V gene TRBV6-2 or TRBV6-3; D not certain. CDR1 is MNHEY, CDR2 SVGEGT, per germline. The CDR3 runs 12 residues. V lost 6 bases, J lost 4 bases, and 10 bases lay in between. CDR3 protein: CASSHGVYEQYF. The DNA of the CDR3 is TGTGCCAGCAGCCACGGCGTTTACGAGCAGTACTTC.

V and J are TRBV28 and TRBJ2-3; no clear D. This CDR3 region has 14 residues. The ends were cut back, 2 bases at V and 1 base at J, with 7 bases in the middle. From germline, CDR1 is MDHEN and CDR2 SYDVKM. CDR3 nucleotide sequence: TGTGCCAGCAGTTTACAGGTCGGCACAGATACGCAGTATTTT. This sequence encodes CASSLQVGTDTQYF.

V and J are TRBV19 and TRBJ2-3, with 14 bases aligning to TRBD2. V dropped 1 base and J dropped 5; count of bases not matched to a gene: 5. Per the germline V gene, CDR1 is LNHDA and CDR2 is SQIVND (reference sequence). CDR3 size: 17 residues. The CDR3 DNA follows: TGTGCCAGTAGTATAGGACTAGCGGGGGGGCCGGTAGATACGCAGTATTTT. As protein: CASSIGLAGGPVDTQYF.

This chain connects TRBV18 to TRBJ1-1; 9 positions match TRBD1. V lost 6 bases and J lost 1; bases outside the gene matches: 12. There are 17 residues in the CDR3. Germline-derived CDR1 and CDR2 are KGHSH and LQKENI. The CDR3 sequence is CASSSQGAGMGNTEAFF. CDR3 sequence (DNA): TGTGCCAGCTCGTCACAGGGGGCCGGTATGGGGAACACTGAAGCTTTCTTT. Full variable domain (rest looked up from reference TRBV18 and TRBJ1-1): NAGVMQNPRHLVRRRGQEARLRCSPMKGHSHVYWYRQLPEEGLKFMVYLQKENIIDESGMPKERFSAEFPKEGPSILRIQQVVRGDSAAYFCASSSQGAGMGNTEAFFGQGTRLTVV.

This clone occurred a few times. This sequence joins TRBV4-2 and TRBJ1-1; D gene uncertain. Germline assignment: CDR1 LGHNA and CDR2 YNFKEQ. V was cut by 3 bases and J by 7 bases, with 18 bases left in between. This CDR3 region has 15 residues. CDR3 DNA: TGTGCCAGCAGCCAGCCCGAGGCCCCCGGCGGTGAAGCTTTCTTT. This translates into CASSQPEAPGGEAFF.

V is TRBV9 and J is TRBJ2-2; 11 positions agree with TRBD2. CDR1 and CDR2 from the germline V gene are SGDLS and YYNGEE. Trimming at V came to 3 bases and at J to 4 bases, leaving 2 bases not matched to a gene. The CDR3 is made up of 15 amino acids. CDR3 DNA sequence: TGTGCCAGCAGCGAGGGACTAGCGGCCACCGGGGAGCTGTTTTTT. It yields the protein CASSEGLAATGELFF.

This clone is medium-sized (0.01 to 0.1%). V is TRBV5-1 and J is TRBJ2-1, with 8 bases fitting TRBD2. Trimming cost V 1 base and J 8 bases; bases outside gene matches: 5. This CDR3 spans 14 amino acids. Germline CDR1 and CDR2: SGHRS and YFSETQ. CDR3 region: CASSLFGGAYEQFF. The CDR3 DNA sequence: TGCGCCAGCAGCTTGTTCGGGGGGGCTTATGAGCAGTTCTTC.

The genes are TRBV5-4 and TRBJ2-5; D gene uncertain. Between the trimmed V and J ends, which lost 5 bases and 2 bases, there was a span of 10 bases. Per the germline V gene, CDR1 is SGHNT and CDR2 is YYREEE (reference sequence). This CDR3 contains 13 residues. The CDR3: CASRNVRQETQYF. CDR3 bases: TGTGCCAGCAGGAACGTCAGGCAAGAGACCCAGTACTTC.

This clone appeared a few times. The gene calls are TRBV27 and TRBJ1-3; D unclear. The germline V gene has CDR1 MNHEY and CDR2 SMNVEV (reference sequence). Trimming took 3 bases from V and 8 from J, leaving 14 bases between them. This CDR3 contains 14 residues. The CDR3 nucleotides read TGTGCCAGCAGTTTGAACAGCCCAAGGGACACCATATATTTT. Amino acids: CASSLNSPRDTIYF.